This TCR beta chain was sequenced during a study of graft-versus-host responses after intestinal transplantation. On the study more broadly: Anti-thymocyte globulin induction was given to all recipients, followed by tacrolimus and steroids for two to four years. Points from the study as a whole: Allografts from individuals with graft-donor T cell macrochimerism displayed high graft-versus-host to host-versus-graft clonal ratios. Early post-transplant declines in HvG were associated with peak levels of circulating GvH clones. The authors found GvH clones in recipient marrow, some appearing first in ileum or blood.

Looked up from germline, CDR1 is KGHSH and CDR2 is LQKENI. This CDR3 is built from 13 residues. V was cut by 2 bases and J by 8 bases, with 12 bases left in between. The method was immunoSEQ multiplex PCR; TCRdb's version includes in-frame clones alone and lacks a portion of them. The sample has 20,000 to 25,000 clones, roughly 94% seen once; the top ten hold about 0.56%. Turning to this clone: Its specificity is not known.

The V call is TRBV18, the J call TRBJ1-2, with TRBD1 as a possible D gene (6 bases). The sequencing used PBMCs, collected 156 days after intestinal transplant. The receptor comes from a human patient who received an intestinal transplant, so some T cells may come from the graft donor. DNA of the CDR3: TGTGCCAGCTCACCATCAGGGGCTAGAGGCTACACCTTC. Amino acid sequence: CASSPSGARGYTF.